The rows below give T cell receptor beta chains drawn from one sample of a study of blood T cell repertoires in COVID-19. Clones were read by immunoSEQ multiplex PCR, and TCRdb kept only the in-frame ones, dropping some. This table has about 21,000 clones, approximately 86% appearing once. Sequencing was performed on peripheral blood. All receptors derive from a man between 65 and 79 years old with acute or convalescent COVID-19. Each CDR3 is given with its conserved first and last residue. The size of a clone is reported for some rows only, either as once, few or many, or as a class for expanded clones.

TRBJ1-1 TRBV6-6 NA CASSLDPDRVVSTEAFF
TRBJ2-1 TRBV5-1 NA CASSRTGGGSYNEQFF
TRBJ1-4 TRBV29-1 once CSVDTTGGNEKLFF
TRBJ2-7 TRBV28 NA CASSFGRDRVWKEQYF
TRBJ2-7 TRBV9 NA CASSRGGGSGEQYF
TRBJ2-6 TRBV4-3 NA CASSQGVGTSGRASGANVLTF
TRBJ1-6 TRBV25-1 NA CASGGTGAKPLHF
TRBJ1-1 TRBV7-9 few CASSPDSGTEAFF
TRBJ2-3 TRBV5-1 few CASKDGLGTDTQYF
TRBJ2-1 TRBV6-2/TRBV6-3 few CASSYVTSGSVEQFF
TRBJ2-7 TRBV20-1 NA CSAGGEYEQYF
TRBJ1-1 TRBV7-2 NA CASSRSMADTEAFF
TRBJ1-4 TRBV5-1 NA CASSFHGGPREKLFF
TRBJ2-2 TRBV4-3 medium-sized CASSQDSDTGELFF
TRBJ2-4 TRBV18 NA CASSPPRDTLAKNIQYF